This is a list of T cell receptor beta chains from one sample in a study of T cell responses to AZD1222 COVID-19 vaccine. Generated by immunoSEQ multiplex PCR, the TCRdb table keeps only in-frame clones and is missing some. The sample lists about 120,000 clones, 85% to 90% seen once, with 25% to 30% in the top ten. The sample here was peripheral blood, taken on day 0 of AZD1222 vaccination. The receptors here all came from an adult in good health. Each CDR3 is given without its conserved first and last residue.

TRBV5-1	TRBJ1-1	ASSVDRANTEAF
TRBV5-1	TRBJ1-2	ASSTGGQAGYGYT
TRBV7-3	TRBJ2-3	ASSQTGGLAGTDTQY
TRBV5-1	TRBJ2-3	ASSFAATDTQY
TRBV11-3	TRBJ2-1	ASSLVAGTATNEQF
TRBV5-1	TRBJ2-1	ASSPGTSGGNEQF
TRBV27	TRBJ1-1	ASMEGSVNTEAF
TRBV6-5	TRBJ2-3	ASSYGGSSTDTQY
TRBV10-3	TRBJ2-7	AISDTGGHEQY
TRBV5-1	TRBJ1-6	ASSSGPGSSYNSPLH
TRBV19	TRBJ2-2	ASSGQANTGELF
TRBV9	TRBJ2-1	ASSSSSGGAWKDEQF
TRBV5-1	TRBJ2-2	ASSSQGDTGELF
TRBV11-1	TRBJ1-1	ASSIDTRGTEAF
TRBV7-2	TRBJ1-2	ASSGGELNGYT
TRBV7-8	TRBJ1-1	ASSPNRGTTEAF
TRBV7-9	TRBJ2-5	ASMDPKETQY
TRBV27	TRBJ1-3	ASSPLGGSGNTIY
TRBV18	TRBJ2-2	ASSDGTNANTGELF
TRBV5-6	TRBJ1-1	ASSLLSAAATRTEAF
TRBV7-9	TRBJ2-2	ASSPPGNTGELF
TRBV7-8	TRBJ2-6	ASSLETSGANVLT
TRBV5-1	TRBJ2-5	ASSSRLAGETQY
TRBV19	TRBJ1-5	ASSSTQAGFRNQPQH
TRBV11-2	TRBJ2-2	ASSFAGGELF
TRBV6-6	TRBJ1-1	ASSYAWNTEAF
TRBV5-4	TRBJ2-1	ASALSGTRLGNEQF
TRBV12-3/TRBV12-4	TRBJ1-5	ASSPRGDQPQH
TRBV5-1	TRBJ2-5	ASSRDGREETQY
TRBV19	TRBJ2-2	ASSIDLVRGRFGELF
TRBV5-6	TRBJ1-2	ASSLGTGGPGSNYGYT
TRBV18	TRBJ2-3	ASSLLAGGSGTDTQY
TRBV19	TRBJ2-1	ASSRGRQSSYNEQF
TRBV15	TRBJ2-2	ATSRAQVTSGGSNTGELF
TRBV9	TRBJ1-6	ASSEHPSSYNSPLH
TRBV9	TRBJ2-7	ASSVGLAGDLLEQY
TRBV29-1	TRBJ2-1	SVERLAGEGEQF
TRBV19	TRBJ1-5	ASSITTNNQPQH
TRBV7-9	TRBJ2-1	ASSSTMGQATF
TRBV2	TRBJ1-2	ASTVAGLSYGYT
TRBV20-1	TRBJ1-3	SASESLSGNTIY
TRBV7-9	TRBJ1-5	ASSFTGVQPQH
TRBV6-5	TRBJ2-7	ASSRSGRDSYEQY
TRBV2	TRBJ1-5	ASRRTANQPQH
TRBV5-1	TRBJ1-5	ASSPDNPNQPQH
TRBV14	TRBJ2-3	ASSQAAGGPDTQY
TRBV6-2/TRBV6-3	TRBJ2-5	ASSDMREGETQY
TRBV2	TRBJ1-1	ASSADRRTEAF
TRBV7-3	TRBJ2-7	ASSYDRGLAYEQY
TRBV12-3/TRBV12-4	TRBJ2-7	ASSLLGYEQY
TRBV9	TRBJ2-2	ASSGLAGEGTGELF
TRBV28	TRBJ2-1	ASRIGTGPYNEQF
TRBV5-1	TRBJ2-2	ASKDDPATGELF
TRBV4-2	TRBJ1-4	ASSQVWQGGEKLF
TRBV19	TRBJ1-2	ASTRTAQAPGYGYT
TRBV5-1	TRBJ2-5	ASSVQETQY
TRBV5-8	TRBJ1-2	ASSLGTGTNGYT
TRBV29-1	TRBJ1-6	SVVRADHNSPLH
TRBV2	TRBJ1-1	ASSESSAGAF